This T cell receptor (beta chain) was retrieved from a study of vaccination and CD4 T cells after COVID-19. Study at large: The convalescent group had six males, four females, seven Caucasians, two Asians, one multiracial. In culture, cells were exposed to overlapping spike peptides from SARS-CoV-2, HCoV-NL63, HCoV-OC43 and HCoV-229E. Drawing of post-COVID samples took place a median roughly 100 days after diagnosis (range 35 to 161). Cultures that served as controls received a CEFX pool, an HIV-1 Nef pool, or no peptide.

This clonotype was detected only once. Antigen: not known. Sample treatment: roughly 10-day PBMC culture with coronavirus spike peptide pools or control peptides (ViraFEST assay). CDR1 and CDR2 (germline): GTSNPN, SVGIG (reference sequence). The CDR3 has 13 amino acids. Trimming stripped 4 bases from V and 3 bases from J, with 10 bases between. Cultured CD4+ T-cell DNA underwent Oncomine TCR Beta short-read sequencing. TCRdb ran MiXCR on the PCR reads and lists one entry per CDR3 protein. The sample has about 11,000 distinct CDR3 sequences, under 60% seen once; the top ten hold under 25%. The source of this sequence is a human donor who had recovered from COVID-19. The sample consisted of CD4+ T cells from blood, cultured in vitro. The chain is built from TRBV30 and TRBJ1-5, with D maybe TRBD1 (6 bases). The CDR3 protein is CAWNRAANQPQHF. The CDR3 bases are TGTGCCTGGAACAGGGCCGCCAATCAGCCCCAGCATTTT.